The 14 T cell receptor beta chains presented below share a single source sample, sequenced in a study of shared clonotypes between healthy human individuals. Clones were sequenced by immunoSEQ multiplex PCR, and TCRdb holds only the in-frame ones, with some missing. The sample lists about 2,200,000 clones, under 95% seen once, with about 1.5% in the top ten. CD45RO-negative CD8 cells positively selected for CCR7 made up the naive population, which excluded terminally differentiated effector memory CD45RA+ cells. Sequenced material: naive CD8+ T cells from PBMCs. These receptors all come from a man aged 18-30 years in good health. Some clones in this sample may be carry-over from other donors' samples.

The chain has TRBV7-9 and TRBJ2-7; D is perhaps TRBD1 (6 bases). Germline assignment: CDR1 SEHNR and CDR2 FQNEAQ (reference sequence). V lost 2 bases and J 5 bases, leaving 10 bases between the germline ends. The CDR3 loop spans 13 amino acids. This CDR3 is CASSLYRGNEQYF. CDR3 bases: TGTGCCAGCAGCTTATATAGGGGGAACGAGCAGTACTTC.

J is TRBJ2-7 and V is TRBV29-1; 8 nucleotides agree with TRBD2. CDR3 length equals 14 residues. After removal of 4 bases from V and 7 bases from J, the junction contained 12 bases not matched to a gene. Germline V CDR1 and CDR2: SQVTM, ANQGSEA. CDR3 sequence reads: CSVGRTSSGEEQYF. CDR3 DNA: TGCAGCGTTGGTCGGACTAGCTCGGGGGAAGAGCAGTACTTC.

A remark on this clone: Other nucleotide sequences in the sample specify the same CDR3. The CDR3 coding sequence is TGTGCCAGTAGTATGGGGCTGAGGAGCTCCTACGAGCAGTACTTC. Its translation: CASSMGLRSSYEQYF. V gene TRBV19 combines with J gene TRBJ2-7, with D perhaps TRBD1 (5 bases). The CDR3 loop spans 15 amino acids. Deletions cut 3 bases from V and 0 bases from J, with 12 bases between. Germline V gives CDR1 LNHDA, CDR2 SQIVND (reference sequence).

V usage is TRBV5-1 and J usage is TRBJ2-7; D is perhaps TRBD2 (6 bases). The CDR3 loop spans 17 amino acids. CDR1 and CDR2 from the germline V gene are SGHRS and YFSETQ. Trimming cost V 4 bases and J 2 bases, with 22 bases left between them. The CDR3 protein is CASSPPSLRGETYEQYF. In DNA, the CDR3 is TGCGCCAGCAGCCCCCCCTCCCTCCGCGGGGAAACCTACGAGCAGTACTTC.

The V gene is TRBV5-6, the J gene TRBJ1-2; TRBD1 agrees at 8 bases. Germline trimming cut 3 bases from V and 2 bases from J; bases unmatched to any gene: 3. This CDR3 spans 14 amino acids. Germline V gene data show CDR1 as SGHDT and CDR2 as YYEEEE. The CDR3 DNA sequence: TGTGCCAGCAGCTATGGGACAGGCAACTATGGCTACACCTTC. Its translation: CASSYGTGNYGYTF.

This chain connects TRBV28 to TRBJ2-1, with TRBD2 identical over 9 bases. Germline values: CDR1 MDHEN, CDR2 SYDVKM. J gave up 6 bases and V 7 bases, and 13 bases lay outside the gene matches. CDR3 length: 16 residues. The chain's CDR3 is CASTLGREGQGNEQFF. In nucleotides, the CDR3 is TGTGCCAGCACCCTGGGGCGGGAGGGCCAAGGCAATGAGCAGTTCTTC.

This sequence joins TRBV7-6 and TRBJ2-7, with 10 bases identical to TRBD2. The J segment lost 2 bases and the V segment lost 2 bases, leaving 3 bases of the junction unmatched. The CDR3 length is 15 residues. Germline lookup yields CDR1 SGHVS and CDR2 FNYEAQ. The CDR3 sequence is CASSLLAGDPYEQYF. In DNA, the CDR3 is TGTGCCAGCAGCTTACTAGCGGGAGATCCCTACGAGCAGTACTTC.

The chain recombines TRBV19 with TRBJ1-4; no firm D call. This CDR3 spans 16 amino acids. The germline V and J ends were trimmed by 1 base and 2 bases, with 11 bases remaining between them. Germline V CDR1 and CDR2: LNHDA, SQIVND (reference sequence). The CDR3 DNA is TGTGCCAGTAGTATAGTTAGGGATTCGACTAATGAAAAACTGTTTTTT. As protein: CASSIVRDSTNEKLFF.

The chain has TRBV9 and TRBJ1-2; no reliable D call. V lost 2 bases and J lost 3, with 17 bases in between. There are 16 residues in the CDR3. Looked up from germline, CDR1 is SGDLS and CDR2 is YYNGEE. The CDR3 DNA reads as TGTGCCAGCAGCGTGGGAGGTGACACCCCTTACTATGGCTACACCTTC. This encodes CASSVGGDTPYYGYTF.

V usage is TRBV6-5 and J usage is TRBJ2-2; D assignment may be TRBD1 or TRBD2 (5 bases each). CDR3 length: 14 amino acids. The germline V gene has CDR1 MNHEY and CDR2 SVGAGI. The V and J ends lost 6 bases and 3 bases respectively, with 11 bases between them. The CDR3, as DNA: TGTGCCAGCAGGCCAGGGAGATACACCGGGGAGCTGTTTTTT. This codes for CASRPGRYTGELFF.

This rearrangement joins TRBV28 to TRBJ2-2; TRBD1 agrees at 7 bases. V shed 5 bases and J 6 bases; nucleotides not matched to a gene: 9. The germline CDR1 and CDR2 sequences are MDHEN and SYDVKM. CDR3 size: 15 residues. The CDR3 spells CASSPLRDRAGELFF. CDR3 nucleotide sequence: TGTGCCAGCAGTCCCCTTCGGGACAGAGCCGGGGAGCTGTTTTTT. The entire variable domain, with the rest obtained from reference TRBV28 and TRBJ2-2, is as follows: DVKVTQSSRYLVKRTGEKVFLECVQDMDHENMFWYRQDPGLGLRLIYFSYDVKMKEKGDIPEGYSVSREKKERFSLILESASTNQTSMYLCASSPLRDRAGELFFGEGSRLTVL.

The genes are TRBV4-2 and TRBJ1-2, with a tentative D call TRBD1 (5 bases). The CDR3 loop spans 15 amino acids. In germline, CDR1 is LGHNA, CDR2 YNFKEQ. Trimming cost V 1 base and J 2 bases, with 11 bases left between them. CDR3 DNA sequence: TGTGCCAGCAGCCAAGGGGCAGGGAAAAACTATGGCTACACCTTC. This codes for CASSQGAGKNYGYTF.

The chain carries TRBV29-1 and TRBJ1-1; a weak D match, TRBD1 (5 bases). Trimming cost V 3 bases and J 5 bases, with 16 bases left between them. Looked up from germline, CDR1 is SQVTM and CDR2 is ANQGSEA. The CDR3 has 14 residues. The CDR3 DNA is TGCAGCGTTGACCGGGACTTCGTTGGTACTGAAGCTTTCTTT. This translates into CSVDRDFVGTEAFF.

This clone was recorded once. The CDR3 DNA sequence: TGTGCCAGCAGTTTAAGAGTGAGACGGCCTACTGGCACCCAGTACTTC. Translating gives CASSLRVRRPTGTQYF. J is TRBJ2-5 and V is TRBV27; D is unclear. Germline CDR1 is MNHEY and CDR2 is SMNVEV (reference sequence). Trimming cost V 2 bases and J 8 bases, with 21 bases left between them. The CDR3 consists of 16 residues.